This passage covers 9 T cell receptor beta chains from one sample sequenced in a study of blood T cell repertoires in COVID-19. This table comes from immunoSEQ multiplex PCR, and its TCRdb copy is limited to in-frame clones, with some not included. The table records about 140,000 clones, about four fifths of them present only once. The sequencing sample was made of peripheral blood. The origin of the receptors is a human donor in a cohort sampled during active COVID-19.

A word on this clone: Other DNA sequences from this sample encode an identical CDR3 as well. This sequence joins TRBV9 and TRBJ2-7, with a tentative D call TRBD2 (6 bases). This CDR3 has 13 residues. Germline V CDR1 and CDR2: SGDLS, YYNGEE. V dropped 4 bases and J dropped 3 bases, with 11 bases sitting between them. This CDR3 is CASSPPGGYEQYF. DNA for the CDR3: TGTGCCAGCAGCCCCCCCGGGGGCTACGAGCAGTACTTC.

V gene TRBV7-6 combines with J gene TRBJ1-1; TRBD1 is a possible D gene (5 bases). The V end lost 7 bases, the J end lost 7 bases, and 16 bases lay between the germline ends. CDR3 length equals 13 residues. Germline assignment: CDR1 SGHVS and CDR2 FNYEAQ. The CDR3 protein is CASTPGLQREAFF. The CDR3 region has the DNA TGTGCCAGCACCCCAGGGCTACAGCGTGAAGCTTTCTTT.

V gene TRBV7-9 combines with J gene TRBJ2-7; 9 nucleotides line up with TRBD2. This CDR3 has 17 amino acids. V was clipped by 5 bases and J by 1 base; unmatched bases: 12. From germline, CDR1 is SEHNR and CDR2 FQNEAQ (reference sequence). CDR3 in DNA: TGTGCCAGCAGCCCAAATGAGAAGCGGGGGGCGTCCTACGAGCAGTACTTC. Protein sequence: CASSPNEKRGASYEQYF.

The chain employs TRBV10-3 and TRBJ2-1, with TRBD2 identical over 7 bases. In germline, CDR1 is ENHRY, CDR2 SYGVKD. This CDR3 spans 14 amino acids. J gave up 7 bases and V 5 bases, and 8 bases lay outside the gene matches. CDR3 sequence reads: CAISSGESWNEQFF. In DNA form, the CDR3 reads TGTGCCATCAGTAGCGGGGAGAGTTGGAATGAGCAGTTCTTC.

The rearrangement uses TRBV20-1 and TRBJ1-2; no firm D call. V shed 5 bases and J shed 7 bases, with 11 bases lying between them. This CDR3 has 11 amino acids. The germline CDR1 and CDR2 sequences are DFQATT and SNEGSKA (reference sequence). The CDR3 loop is CSAPRGPGYTF. CDR3 sequence (DNA): TGCAGTGCTCCGCGAGGCCCTGGCTACACCTTC.

CDR3 region: CASSQGGGQGYEQYF. CDR3 bases: TGTGCCAGCAGCCAAGGGGGTGGACAGGGCTACGAGCAGTACTTC. V is TRBV3-1 (or the pseudogene TRBV3-2) and J is TRBJ2-7; 8 positions match TRBD1. CDR3 length: 15 amino acids. V shed 1 base and J 3 bases; nucleotides not matched to a gene: 5. The germline V gene encodes CDR1 LGHDT and CDR2 YNNKEL (reference sequence).

J is TRBJ2-5 and V is TRBV7-2, with TRBD1 as a possible D gene (6 bases). CDR1 is SGHTA and CDR2 is FQGNSA in the germline V gene. The CDR3 loop spans 14 amino acids. V shed 5 bases and J shed 3 bases, with 13 bases lying between them. The DNA for the CDR3 is TGTGCCAGCAGCCAGGGGAGTTATAAAGAGACCCAGTACTTC. Protein product: CASSQGSYKETQYF.

The gene calls are TRBV6-4 and TRBJ1-6, with a weak D call TRBD1 (6 bases). This CDR3 spans 16 amino acids. Germline V gene lookup returns CDR1 MRHNA and CDR2 SNTAGT. Trimming took 3 bases from V and 4 from J, leaving 13 bases between them. CDR3 protein: CASSEWGQSYNSPLHF. Here the CDR3 DNA reads TGTGCCAGCAGTGAATGGGGGCAGTCGTATAATTCACCCCTCCACTTT.

This clone was seen a few times. The V call is TRBV5-3, the J call TRBJ1-1; 7 bases are a match to TRBD1. TRBV5-3 is filed as an ORF, its function uncertain. V was pared by 4 bases and J by 6 bases, with 12 bases of the junction left unmatched. The CDR3 extends over 15 amino acids. CDR3 loop: CARSSKIEGTAEAFF. The CDR3 DNA reads TGTGCCAGAAGCAGTAAGATTGAGGGGACAGCTGAAGCTTTCTTT.